This is a list of T cell receptor beta chains from one sample in a study of blood T cell repertoires in COVID-19. Assay: immunoSEQ multiplex PCR; the TCRdb copy retains only in-frame clones and omits some. The sample lists 150,000 or so clones; 92% were seen once. Sample: peripheral blood. The receptors derive from a man younger than 40 with COVID-19, enrolled during active disease. The CDR3 runs from the conserved cysteine through the conserved F or W. The D gene is left open where the match is weak. Clone size is given for some rows only: seen once, a few or many times, or a class if the clone is expanded.

abundance	d_gene	j_gene	v_gene	CDR3nt	CDR3aa
NA	TRBD2	TRBJ2-7	TRBV6-1	TGTGCCAGCAGTGGGCTAGCGGGCGCTCTCTCCTACGAGCAGTACTTC	CASSGLAGALSYEQYF
NA	NA	TRBJ2-1	TRBV9	TGTGCCAGCAGCGTAGTAGGACTGCACTCCTACAATGAGCAGTTCTTC	CASSVVGLHSYNEQFF
NA	TRBD1	TRBJ1-5	TRBV7-8	TGTGCCAGCAGCCGGGGACAGGGGACTTATCAGCCCCAGCATTTT	CASSRGQGTYQPQHF
once	NA	TRBJ1-2	TRBV7-2	TGTGCCAGCAGCTTATGGGGGGACGATGGCTACACCTTC	CASSLWGDDGYTF
NA	NA	TRBJ2-1	TRBV5-5	TGTGCCAGCAGCATCCTCGGACAGACCTACAATGAGCAGTTCTTC	CASSILGQTYNEQFF
NA	TRBD1	TRBJ2-4	TRBV5-1	TGCGCCAGCAGCGCGGGACAGGAAGTGGACAAAAACATTCAGTACTTC	CASSAGQEVDKNIQYF
NA	NA	TRBJ1-1	TRBV12-5	TGTGCTAGTGGTTTGGAGCCCTATACTGAAGCTTTCTTT	CASGLEPYTEAFF
NA	TRBD2	TRBJ2-7	TRBV28	TGTGCCAGCAGTACCACCTCGGGGGGGCGGGAGGATGAGCAGTACTTC	CASSTTSGGREDEQYF
NA	NA	TRBJ1-2	TRBV29-1	TGCAGCGTCGCCCGGGAGGGCAGTTCGCGGAGCTATGGCTACACCTTC	CSVAREGSSRSYGYTF
NA	TRBD1	TRBJ2-1	TRBV6-2/TRBV6-3	TGTGCCAGCAGTTACTCCGGACAGGGATCCAATGAGCAGTTCTTC	CASSYSGQGSNEQFF
NA	TRBD2	TRBJ2-1	TRBV27	TGTGCCAGCACCCGGGGGGGCCAGGTCAGCTACAATGAGCAGTTCTTC	CASTRGGQVSYNEQFF
NA	NA	TRBJ2-1	TRBV14	TGTGCCAGCAGCCGGGCGGACTCCATTCTCATCCCTAATGAGCAGTTCTTC	CASSRADSILIPNEQFF
NA	NA	TRBJ1-1	TRBV5-3	TGTGCCAGAAGCTTGAAACAGGTGAACACTGAAGCTTTCTTT	CARSLKQVNTEAFF
NA	TRBD1	TRBJ1-1	TRBV15	TGTGCCACCAGCAGCACTCAAACAGGGGGACAAGCTTTCTTT	CATSSTQTGGQAFF
NA	TRBD2	TRBJ2-1	TRBV19	TGTGCCAGTAGTAGGGGGTTGCGGGAGGATTGGAACGTCAATGAGCAGTTCTTC	CASSRGLREDWNVNEQFF
NA	NA	TRBJ2-3	TRBV7-9	TGTGCCAGCAGCTTATCTCCCGGGGTGCAGGAGTGGTATACAGATACGCAGTATTTT	CASSLSPGVQEWYTDTQYF
NA	TRBD2	TRBJ2-6	TRBV5-1	TGCGCCAGCAGCCCCGGACTAGCGGGGAGCTCTGGGGCCAACGTCCTGACTTTC	CASSPGLAGSSGANVLTF
NA	TRBD1	TRBJ1-5	TRBV10-3	TGTGCCATCAGACTCGGACAGGGGGACAATCAGCCCCAGCATTTT	CAIRLGQGDNQPQHF
once	NA	TRBJ1-4	TRBV12-3/TRBV12-4	TGTGCCAGCAGTTTCAGTACTAATGAAAAACTGTTTTTT	CASSFSTNEKLFF
NA	TRBD1	TRBJ1-6	TRBV7-9	TGTGCCAGCAGCCCTTTTGGACAGGGGAATAATTCACCCCTCCACTTT	CASSPFGQGNNSPLHF
NA	TRBD1	TRBJ1-2	TRBV12-3/TRBV12-4	TGTGCCAGCAGTTCCACAGGGGCTGCTGGCTACACCTTC	CASSSTGAAGYTF
NA	NA	TRBJ1-3	TRBV9	TGTGCCAGCAGCGCCAGGCTCTCTGGAAACACCATATATTTT	CASSARLSGNTIYF
once	NA	TRBJ2-7	TRBV27	TGTGCCAGCAGTTTGGCGGGAAACTCCTACGAGCAGTACTTC	CASSLAGNSYEQYF
NA	NA	TRBJ2-6	TRBV18	TGTGCCAGCTCGCCGCCCTTCCCGGGCTCTGGGGCCAACGTCCTGACTTTC	CASSPPFPGSGANVLTF
NA	TRBD2	TRBJ2-1	TRBV15	TGTGCCACCAGCAGAGACCCTAGCGGGAGACGCTACAATGAGCAGTTCTTC	CATSRDPSGRRYNEQFF
NA	NA	TRBJ1-1	TRBV5-6	TGTGCCAGCAGCCCCGTGGGGGCGCAGGTCACTGAAGCTTTCTTT	CASSPVGAQVTEAFF
NA	TRBD2	TRBJ2-2	TRBV4-1	TGCGCCAGCAGCCAAGGACTAGCGGCAGGGGGCGGGGAGCTGTTTTTT	CASSQGLAAGGGELFF
NA	NA	TRBJ2-1	TRBV19	TGTGCCAGTAATTTCGGGATATACAATGAGCAGTTCTTC	CASNFGIYNEQFF
NA	TRBD1	TRBJ1-2	TRBV19	TGTGCCAGTACCCACCTGGACAGGGATAATGGCTACACCTTC	CASTHLDRDNGYTF
NA	TRBD2	TRBJ2-1	TRBV9	TGTGCCAGCAGCCCTGGACTAGCGGGAGGGTACGAGCAGTTCTTC	CASSPGLAGGYEQFF
NA	NA	TRBJ1-1	TRBV5-1	TGCGCCAGCAGCTTGGCGACAGTCATGAACACTGAAGCTTTCTTT	CASSLATVMNTEAFF
NA	TRBD1	TRBJ1-2	TRBV19	TGTGCCAGTAGTATAGATCTCCCCGCCGGGACAGGGCGGGTTGGCTACACCTTC	CASSIDLPAGTGRVGYTF
once	TRBD1	TRBJ1-6	TRBV7-2	TGTGCCAGCAGCTTAGATTCCGGGACAGTAGGTTCACCCCTCCACTTT	CASSLDSGTVGSPLHF
NA	NA	TRBJ2-2	TRBV15	TGTGCCACCAGCAGAGACAAACAGGGCGCGAACACCGGGGAGCTGTTTTTT	CATSRDKQGANTGELFF
NA	TRBD2	TRBJ2-5	TRBV23-1	TGCGCCAGCAGCCCCGGGGGCTCCGGGACTAGTGAAGAGACCCAGTACTTC	CASSPGGSGTSEETQYF